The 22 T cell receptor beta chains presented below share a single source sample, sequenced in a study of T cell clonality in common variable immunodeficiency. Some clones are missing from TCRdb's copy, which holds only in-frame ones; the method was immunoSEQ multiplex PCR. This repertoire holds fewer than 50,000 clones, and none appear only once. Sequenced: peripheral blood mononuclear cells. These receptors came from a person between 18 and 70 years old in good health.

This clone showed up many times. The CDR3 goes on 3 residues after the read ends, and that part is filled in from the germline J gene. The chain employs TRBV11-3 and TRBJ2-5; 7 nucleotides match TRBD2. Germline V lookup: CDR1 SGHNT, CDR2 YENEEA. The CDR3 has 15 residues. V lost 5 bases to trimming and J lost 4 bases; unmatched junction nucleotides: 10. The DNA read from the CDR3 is TGTGCCAGCAGCCCGAGACCGGGGGGAGGAGAGACC. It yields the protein CASSPRPGGGET. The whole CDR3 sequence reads CASSPRPGGGETQYF. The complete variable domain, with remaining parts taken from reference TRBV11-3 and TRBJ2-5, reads EAGVVQSPRYKIIEKKQPVAFWCNPISGHNTLYWYLQNLGQGPELLIRYENEEAVDDSQLPKDRFSAERLKGVDSTLKIQPAELGDSAVYLCASSPRPGGGETQYFGPGTRLLVL.

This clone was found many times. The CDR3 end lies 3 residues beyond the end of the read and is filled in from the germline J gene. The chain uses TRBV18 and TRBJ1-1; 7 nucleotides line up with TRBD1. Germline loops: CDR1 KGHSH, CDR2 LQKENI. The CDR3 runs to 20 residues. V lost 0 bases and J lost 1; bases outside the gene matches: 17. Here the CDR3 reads CASSPPLRILKTGSNTEAFF. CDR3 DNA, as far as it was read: TGTGCCAGCTCACCACCGCTAAGGATACTAAAGACAGGGTCGAACACTGAA.

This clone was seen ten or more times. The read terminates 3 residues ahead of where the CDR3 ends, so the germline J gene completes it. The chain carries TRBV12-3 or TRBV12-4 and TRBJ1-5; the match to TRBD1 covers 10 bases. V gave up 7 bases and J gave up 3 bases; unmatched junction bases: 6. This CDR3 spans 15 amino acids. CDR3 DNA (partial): TGTGCCAGCACCTCGACAGGGGGCCTCAATCAGCCC. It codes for CASTSTGGLNQP. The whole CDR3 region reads CASTSTGGLNQPQHF.

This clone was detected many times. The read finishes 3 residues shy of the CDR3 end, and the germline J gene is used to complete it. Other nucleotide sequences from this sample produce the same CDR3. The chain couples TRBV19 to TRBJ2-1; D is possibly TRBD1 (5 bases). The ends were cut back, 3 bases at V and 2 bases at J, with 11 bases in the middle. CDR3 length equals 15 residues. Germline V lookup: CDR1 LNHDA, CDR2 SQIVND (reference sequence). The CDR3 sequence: CASSIRQQTYNEQFF. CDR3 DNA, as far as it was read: TGTGCCAGTAGTATTAGACAGCAGACCTACAATGAG.

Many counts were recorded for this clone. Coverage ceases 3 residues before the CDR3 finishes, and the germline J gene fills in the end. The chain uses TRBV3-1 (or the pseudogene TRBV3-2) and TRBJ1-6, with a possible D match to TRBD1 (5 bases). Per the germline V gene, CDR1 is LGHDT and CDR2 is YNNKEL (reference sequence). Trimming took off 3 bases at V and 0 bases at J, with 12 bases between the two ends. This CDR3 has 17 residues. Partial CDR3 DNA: TGTGCCAGCAGCCACCGATGGAGGGGCTCCTATAATTCACCC. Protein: CASSHRWRGSYNSP. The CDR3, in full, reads CASSHRWRGSYNSPLHF.

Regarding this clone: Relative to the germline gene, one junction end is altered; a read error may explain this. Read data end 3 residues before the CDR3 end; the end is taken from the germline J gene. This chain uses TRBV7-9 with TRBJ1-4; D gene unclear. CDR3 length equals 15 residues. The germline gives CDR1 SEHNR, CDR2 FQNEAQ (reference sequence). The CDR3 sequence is CVSSAQAGTPGELFF. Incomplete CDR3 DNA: TGTGTCAGCAGCGCCCAAGCCGGCACTCCAGGAGAA.

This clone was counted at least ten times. The CDR3 loop reads CASSQRLIYGYNEQFF. The CDR3 DNA, read in part, is TGTGCCAGCAGCCAAAGACTCATTTACGGCTACAATGAG. This rearrangement joins TRBV4-2 to TRBJ2-1; D gene uncertain. The read ends 3 residues before the CDR3 terminus; that terminus is restored from the germline J gene. Germline CDR1 and CDR2: LGHNA and YNFKEQ. The V and J ends lost 2 bases and 3 bases respectively, with 14 bases between them. The CDR3 covers 16 residues.

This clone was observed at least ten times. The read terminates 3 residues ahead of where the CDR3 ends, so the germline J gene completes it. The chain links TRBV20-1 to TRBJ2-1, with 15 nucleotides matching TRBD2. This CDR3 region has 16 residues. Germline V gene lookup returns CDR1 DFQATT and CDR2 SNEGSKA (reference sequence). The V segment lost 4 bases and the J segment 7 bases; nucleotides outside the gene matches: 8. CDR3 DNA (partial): TGCAGTGCTATCTTGGGACTAGCGGGAGGAACAAATGAG. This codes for CSAILGLAGGTNE. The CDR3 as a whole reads CSAILGLAGGTNEQFF.

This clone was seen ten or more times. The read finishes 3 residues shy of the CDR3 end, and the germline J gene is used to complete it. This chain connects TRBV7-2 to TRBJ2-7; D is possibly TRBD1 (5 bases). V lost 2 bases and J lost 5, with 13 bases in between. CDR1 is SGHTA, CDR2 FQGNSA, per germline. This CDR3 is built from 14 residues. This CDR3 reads CASSLQGFYHEQYF. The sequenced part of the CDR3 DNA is TGTGCCAGCAGCTTACAGGGCTTTTACCACGAG.

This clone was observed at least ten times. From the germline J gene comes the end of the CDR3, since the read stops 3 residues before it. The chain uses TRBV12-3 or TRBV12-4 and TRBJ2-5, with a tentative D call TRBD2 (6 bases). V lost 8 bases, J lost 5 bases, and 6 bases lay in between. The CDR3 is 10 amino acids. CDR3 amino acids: CASRGETQYF. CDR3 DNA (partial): TGTGCCAGCCGGGGGGAGACC.

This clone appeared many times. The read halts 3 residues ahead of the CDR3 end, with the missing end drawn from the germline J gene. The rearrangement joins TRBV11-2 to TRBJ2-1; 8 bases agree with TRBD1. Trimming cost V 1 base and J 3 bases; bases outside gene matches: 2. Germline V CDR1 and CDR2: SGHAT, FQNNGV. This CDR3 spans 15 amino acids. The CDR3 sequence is CASSLGGTGYNEQFF. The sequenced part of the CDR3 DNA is TGTGCCAGCAGCTTAGGCGGGACAGGCTACAATGAG.

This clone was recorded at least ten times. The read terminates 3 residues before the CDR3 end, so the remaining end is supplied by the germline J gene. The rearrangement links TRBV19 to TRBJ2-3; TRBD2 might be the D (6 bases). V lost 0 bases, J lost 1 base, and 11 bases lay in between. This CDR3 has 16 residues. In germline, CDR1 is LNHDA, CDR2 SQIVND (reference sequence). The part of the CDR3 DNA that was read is TGTGCCAGTAGTATAGACGGAGGGCTTCGCACAGATACG. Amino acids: CASSIDGGLRTDT. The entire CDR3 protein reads CASSIDGGLRTDTQYF.

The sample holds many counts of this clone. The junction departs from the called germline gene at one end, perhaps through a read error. The CDR3 DNA, read in part, is TGCGTCGGGACAGACAAGTACTACGAG. Translation gives CVGTDKYYE. In full, the CDR3 reads CVGTDKYYEQYF. This sequence joins TRBV28 and TRBJ2-7; 7 bases fit TRBD1. Coverage ceases 3 residues before the CDR3 finishes, and the germline J gene fills in the end. The CDR3 has 12 residues. Germline V gene lookup returns CDR1 MDHEN and CDR2 SYDVKM. Drawing the rest from reference TRBV28 and TRBJ2-7, the complete variable domain is DVKVTQSSRYLVKRTGEKVFLECVQDMDHENMFWYRQDPGLGLRLIYFSYDVKMKEKGDIPEGYSVSREKKERFSLILESASTNQTSMYLCVGTDKYYEQYFGPGTRLTVT.

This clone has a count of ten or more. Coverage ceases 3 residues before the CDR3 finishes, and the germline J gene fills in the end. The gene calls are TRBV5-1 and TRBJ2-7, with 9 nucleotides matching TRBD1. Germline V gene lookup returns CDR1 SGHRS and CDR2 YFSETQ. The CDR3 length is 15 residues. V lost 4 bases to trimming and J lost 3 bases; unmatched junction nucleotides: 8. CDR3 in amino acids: CASSQQGAGSYEQYF. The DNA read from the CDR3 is TGCGCCAGCAGCCAACAGGGGGCCGGTAGCTACGAG.

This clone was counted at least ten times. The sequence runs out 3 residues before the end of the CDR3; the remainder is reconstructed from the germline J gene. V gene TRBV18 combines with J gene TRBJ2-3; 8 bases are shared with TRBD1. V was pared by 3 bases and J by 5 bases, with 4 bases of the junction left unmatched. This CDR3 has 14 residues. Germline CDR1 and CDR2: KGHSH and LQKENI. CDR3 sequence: CASSPQGALDTQYF. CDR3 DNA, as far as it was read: TGTGCCAGCTCACCGCAGGGGGCTTTAGATACG.

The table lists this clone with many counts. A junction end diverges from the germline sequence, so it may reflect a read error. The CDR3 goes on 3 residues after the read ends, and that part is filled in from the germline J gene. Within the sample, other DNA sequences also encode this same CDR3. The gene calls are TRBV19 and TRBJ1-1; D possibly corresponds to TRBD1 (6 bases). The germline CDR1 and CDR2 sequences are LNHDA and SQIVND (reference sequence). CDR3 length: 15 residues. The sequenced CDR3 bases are TGCGCCAGTAGTATTCTCCCACAGGGAGTCACTGAA. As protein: CASSILPQGVTE. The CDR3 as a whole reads CASSILPQGVTEAFF.

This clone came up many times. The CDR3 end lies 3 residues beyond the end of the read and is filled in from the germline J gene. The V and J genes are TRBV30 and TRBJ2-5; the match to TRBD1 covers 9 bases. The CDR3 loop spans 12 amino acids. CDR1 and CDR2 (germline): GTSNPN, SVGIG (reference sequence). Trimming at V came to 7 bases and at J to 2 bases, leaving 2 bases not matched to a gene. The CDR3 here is CALDRGQETQYF. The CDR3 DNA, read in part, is TGTGCCTTGGACAGGGGTCAAGAGACC.

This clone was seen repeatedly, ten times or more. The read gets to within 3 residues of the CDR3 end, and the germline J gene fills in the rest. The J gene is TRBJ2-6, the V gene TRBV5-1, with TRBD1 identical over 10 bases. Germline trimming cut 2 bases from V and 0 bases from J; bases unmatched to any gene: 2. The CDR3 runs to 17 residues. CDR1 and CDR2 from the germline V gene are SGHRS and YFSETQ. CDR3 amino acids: CASSFRTGGSGANVLTF. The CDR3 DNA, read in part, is TGCGCCAGCAGCTTTAGGACAGGGGGCTCTGGGGCCAACGTC.

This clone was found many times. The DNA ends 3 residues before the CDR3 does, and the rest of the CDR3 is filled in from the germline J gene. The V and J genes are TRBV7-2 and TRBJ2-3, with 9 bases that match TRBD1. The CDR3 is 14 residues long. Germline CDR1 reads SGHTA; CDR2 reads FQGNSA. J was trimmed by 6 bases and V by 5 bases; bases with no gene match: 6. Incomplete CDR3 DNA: TGTGCCAGCAGCCTTGGACAGGGGATGGATACG. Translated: CASSLGQGMDT. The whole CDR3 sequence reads CASSLGQGMDTQYF.

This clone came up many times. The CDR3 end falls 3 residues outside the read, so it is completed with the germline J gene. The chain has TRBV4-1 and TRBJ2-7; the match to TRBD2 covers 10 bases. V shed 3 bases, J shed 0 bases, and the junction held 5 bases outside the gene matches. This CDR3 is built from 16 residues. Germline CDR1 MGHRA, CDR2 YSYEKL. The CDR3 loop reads CASSQVAGGPSYEQYF. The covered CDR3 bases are TGCGCCAGCAGCCAGGTAGCGGGAGGCCCCTCCTACGAG.

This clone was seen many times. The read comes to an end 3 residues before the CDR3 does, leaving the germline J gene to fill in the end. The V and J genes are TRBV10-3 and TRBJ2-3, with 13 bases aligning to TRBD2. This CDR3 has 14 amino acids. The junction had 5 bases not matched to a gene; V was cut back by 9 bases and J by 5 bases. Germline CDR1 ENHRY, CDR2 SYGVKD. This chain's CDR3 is CAIGLAGVEDTQYF. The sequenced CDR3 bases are TGTGCCATTGGACTAGCGGGGGTCGAAGATACG.

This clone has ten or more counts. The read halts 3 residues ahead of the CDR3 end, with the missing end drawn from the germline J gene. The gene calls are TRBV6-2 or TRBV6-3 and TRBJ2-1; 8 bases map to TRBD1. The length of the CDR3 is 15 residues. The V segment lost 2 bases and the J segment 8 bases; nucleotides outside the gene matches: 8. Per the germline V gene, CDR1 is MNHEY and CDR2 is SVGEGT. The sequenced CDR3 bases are TGTGCCAGCAGTTACCTGACAGGGGAAACGGATGAG. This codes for CASSYLTGETDE. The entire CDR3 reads CASSYLTGETDEQFF.